What follows is one T cell receptor beta chain and its context. This sample was taken from a study of blood T cell repertoires in COVID-19. Study context: Material from acute and convalescent COVID-19 was sourced from the United States, Italy and Spain. T cells, B-cell-depleted T cells, or PBMCs provided the cDNA or gDNA that served as material.

Methods used by the authors: Estimates of nucleated cell counts were drawn from the amplification of reference gene primers. Profiling relied on immunoSEQ multiplex PCR, and the TCRdb table lists in-frame clones only, not all of them. V, J and clone size are taken as reported in that table, and D and trimming were inferred from the DNA itself. The repertoire holds roughly 90,000 clones, with over 80% as singletons. The germline V gene encodes CDR1 LGHDT and CDR2 YNNKEL (reference sequence). V was pared by 2 bases and J by 7 bases, with 14 bases between. This CDR3 comprises 15 residues. This sequence was found in a woman of 80 years or more with active or convalescent COVID-19. The chain carries TRBV3-1 (or the pseudogene TRBV3-2) and TRBJ1-4; D might be TRBD1 (6 bases). What was sequenced was peripheral blood. The CDR3 sequence is CASSQRLQGREKLFF. The CDR3 DNA is TGTGCCAGCAGCCAACGCCTGCAGGGGCGTGAAAAACTGTTTTTT.